This T cell receptor (beta chain) is drawn from a study of CD8+CD57+ T cells in acquired aplastic anemia. Findings and caveats of the study: Researchers reported that CD8+ Simpson's diversity was not significantly different in patients versus controls.

TCR beta VDJ and CDR3 profiling used genomic DNA as template. Each CDR3 protein is one row after TCRdb ran MiXCR on the reads. The data show just over 40,000 distinct CDR3 sequences, approximately 63% seen once. Patients sequenced had flow cytometry evidence of CD8+CD57+ cell expansion. Looked up from germline, CDR1 is LNHNV and CDR2 is YYDKDF (reference sequence). The CDR3 loop spans 16 amino acids. V shed 3 bases and J shed 4 bases, with 13 bases lying between them. Of note for this clonotype: Its target is unknown.

The source of this sequence is a human donor with aplastic anemia. The material sequenced was sorted CD4+, CD8+, or CD8+CD57+ T cells (not recorded which) from PBMCs. J is TRBJ2-6 and V is TRBV15; TRBD1 or TRBD2 may be the D gene (5 bases each). The CDR3 spells CATSSPGTAGANVLTF. The CDR3 DNA is TGTGCCACCAGCAGCCCCGGGACCGCCGGGGCCAACGTCCTGACTTTC.